A single T cell receptor beta chain is shown here with its context. This CDR3 has 13 amino acids. Germline CDR1 and CDR2: MDHEN and SYDVKM. Trimming shortened V by 4 bases and J by 3 bases, and 10 bases separated the two germline ends. The data stem from a study of T-cell reconstitution after alpha-beta-depleted transplantation in children. The library targeted TCRbeta and was prepared with unique molecular identifiers. TCRdb itself ran the PCR reads through MiXCR, one entry per CDR3 protein. The profile shows approximately 400,000 distinct CDR3 sequences, under 13% of them singletons. This TCR came from a human donor who donated a stem cell graft to a child with acute myeloid leukemia. The sequencing here drew on PBMCs from the stem cell graft donor, taken from the stem cell graft. J is TRBJ2-7 and V is TRBV28, with D perhaps TRBD1 (7 bases). CDR3 bases: TGTGCCAGCAGTTGGAGGGGGCGCTACGAGCAGTACTTC. Its protein is CASSWRGRYEQYF.